The rows below give T cell receptor beta chains drawn from one sample of a study of PD-1 blockade in classical Hodgkin lymphoma. TCRdb's table, derived via immunoSEQ multiplex PCR, lists solely in-frame clones and lacks some. In the table there are around 30,000 clones, around 90% of which are singletons. The sequencing input was CD4+ T cells from blood. The receptors were sampled from a human donor with classical Hodgkin lymphoma. CDR3s leave out the opening cysteine and the closing phenylalanine or tryptophan.

j_gene	v_gene	CDR3aa
TRBJ2-2	TRBV11-3	ASSPGQGLTGELF
TRBJ2-1	TRBV5-1	ASSLIGVSYNEQF
TRBJ2-1	TRBV28	ASSSIGSGSYNEQF
TRBJ2-1	TRBV6-6	ASAPGVYNEQF
TRBJ2-7	TRBV5-1	ASIGLAAYEQY
TRBJ2-1	TRBV19	ASAPGTGFYNEQF
TRBJ2-7	TRBV5-1	ASSHPAVGTSEQY
TRBJ2-1	TRBV7-2	ASSLFRGGYNEQF
TRBJ1-2	TRBV7-9	ASSLGTSPNYGYT
TRBJ2-2	TRBV7-8	ASSLRDRGLGELF
TRBJ2-1	TRBV4-2	ASSQDLAGYEQF
TRBJ2-7	TRBV5-6	ASSVGTSGSLEQY
TRBJ2-7	TRBV5-1	ASSLDPQTYEQY
TRBJ2-5	TRBV2	ASRGLAGVGETQY
TRBJ2-2	TRBV7-2	ASSPSGGGGTGELF
TRBJ1-2	TRBV10-3	AISESLRDGTNYGYT